This TCR beta chain was identified during a study of CD8 T cells in ankylosing spondylitis. Overall study findings and caveats: The authors reported significant enrichment of disease-linked clones in matched ankylosing spondylitis synovial fluid. Ankylosing spondylitis blood appeared to be characterized by a TCR beta motif of 7 to 9 highly homologous variants.

This clonotype was picked up many times. What it binds is not known. Libraries for TCR beta were made by quantitative 5'-RACE with molecular barcodes. TCRdb re-called the 5' RACE reads through MiXCR, storing one row per CDR3 protein. The profile covers around 120,000 distinct CDR3 sequences, with 20% to 30% appearing a single time and 9% to 15% taken by the ten largest. The CDR3 contains 13 residues. V lost 4 bases and J 5 bases, leaving 10 bases between the germline ends. CDR1 SGDLS and CDR2 YYNGEE come from the germline V gene. This receptor was identified in a male donor with ankylosing spondylitis. The sample comprised synovial fluid, either unsorted or a sorted T cell fraction (not recorded which). The genes are TRBV9 and TRBJ1-5; D remains unclear. DNA for the CDR3: TGTGCCAGCAGCCCCCGTTTAGATCAGCCCCAGCATTTT. Amino acids: CASSPRLDQPQHF.